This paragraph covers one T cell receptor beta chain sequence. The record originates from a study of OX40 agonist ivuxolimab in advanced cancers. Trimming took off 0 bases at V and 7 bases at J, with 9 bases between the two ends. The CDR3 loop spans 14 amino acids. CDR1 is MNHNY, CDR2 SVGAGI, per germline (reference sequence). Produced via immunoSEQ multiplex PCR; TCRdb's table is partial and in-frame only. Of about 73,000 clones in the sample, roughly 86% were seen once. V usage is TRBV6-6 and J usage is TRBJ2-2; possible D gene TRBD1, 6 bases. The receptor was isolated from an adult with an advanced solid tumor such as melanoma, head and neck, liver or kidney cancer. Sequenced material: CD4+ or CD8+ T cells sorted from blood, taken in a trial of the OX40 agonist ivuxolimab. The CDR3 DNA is TGTGCCAGCAGTTACTCTTACAGGGACGGGGAGCTGTTTTTT. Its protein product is CASSYSYRDGELFF.